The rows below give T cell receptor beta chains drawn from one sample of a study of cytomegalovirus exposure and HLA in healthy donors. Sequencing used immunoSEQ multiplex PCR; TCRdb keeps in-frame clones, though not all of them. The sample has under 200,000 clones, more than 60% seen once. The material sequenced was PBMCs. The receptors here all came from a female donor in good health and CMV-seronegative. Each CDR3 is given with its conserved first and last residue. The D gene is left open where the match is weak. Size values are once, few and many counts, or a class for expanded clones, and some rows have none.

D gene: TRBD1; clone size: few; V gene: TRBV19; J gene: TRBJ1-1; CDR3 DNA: TGTGCCAGTAGTATCGACCCACAGGGGCGTAACACTGAAGCTTTCTTT; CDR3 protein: CASSIDPQGRNTEAFF
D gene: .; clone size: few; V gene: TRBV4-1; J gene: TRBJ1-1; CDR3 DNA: TGCGCCAGCAGCGCCAGTTATCAGGGTACGAACACTGAAGCTTTCTTT; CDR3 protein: CASSASYQGTNTEAFF
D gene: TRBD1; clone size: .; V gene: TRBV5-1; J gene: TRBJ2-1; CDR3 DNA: TGCGCCAGCAGCCTTAAATCCGGGACAGCAATCCTCAATGAGCAGTTCTTC; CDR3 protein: CASSLKSGTAILNEQFF
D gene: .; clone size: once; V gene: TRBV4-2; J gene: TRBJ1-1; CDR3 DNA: TGTGCCAGCAGCCAAGATGGGAGGTTTGAAGCTTTCTTT; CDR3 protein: CASSQDGRFEAFF
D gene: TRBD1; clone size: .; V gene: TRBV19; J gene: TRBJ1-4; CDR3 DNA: TGTGCCAGTAGTATAGCTGGACAGGGCCGAGAAAAACTGTTTTTT; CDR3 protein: CASSIAGQGREKLFF
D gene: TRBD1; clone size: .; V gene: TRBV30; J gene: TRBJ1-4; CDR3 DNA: TGTGCCTGGAGGCGTCGACAGGGGGGGGAATTTAATGAAAAACTGTTTTTT; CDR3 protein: CAWRRRQGGEFNEKLFF
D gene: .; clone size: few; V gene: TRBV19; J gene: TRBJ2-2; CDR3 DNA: TGTGCCAGTAGTAACCCCGAGACAGCAACCGGGGAGCTGTTTTTT; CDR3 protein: CASSNPETATGELFF
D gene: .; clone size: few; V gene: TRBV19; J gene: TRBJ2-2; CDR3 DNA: TGTAAAATGCGGGACGGGCGCGGGGAGCTGTTTTTT; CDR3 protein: CKMRDGRGELFF
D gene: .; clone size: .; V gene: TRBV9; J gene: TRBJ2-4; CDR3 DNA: TGTGCCAGCAGCGTAGGTGGAGGGCGAGGAGACATTCAGTACTTC; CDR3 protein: CASSVGGGRGDIQYF
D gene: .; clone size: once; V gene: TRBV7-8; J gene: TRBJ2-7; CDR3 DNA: TGTGCCAGCAGCTTATTGCAGGGGGCTAGGCGGGAGGGCCCCCGGGTCTCCTACGAGCAGTACTTC; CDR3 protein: CASSLLQGARREGPRVSYEQYF
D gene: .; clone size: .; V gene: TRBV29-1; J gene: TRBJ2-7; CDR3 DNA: TGCAGCGTTGAGGTAGTGGAAGGGGTAGGGGGTCCCTACGAGCAGTACTTC; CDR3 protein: CSVEVVEGVGGPYEQYF
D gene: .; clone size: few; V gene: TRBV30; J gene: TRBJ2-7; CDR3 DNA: TGTGCCTGGAGTTTCCATCCCGGCTACGAGCAGTACTTC; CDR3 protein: CAWSFHPGYEQYF
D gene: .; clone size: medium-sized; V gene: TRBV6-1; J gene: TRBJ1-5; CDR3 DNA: TGTGCCAGCCGTCAGGGGACCTATAGCAATCAGCCCCAGCATTTT; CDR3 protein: CASRQGTYSNQPQHF
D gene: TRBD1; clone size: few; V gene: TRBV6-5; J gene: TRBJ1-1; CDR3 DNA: TGTGCCAGCACTCCGGACAGGCGCAACACTGAAGCTTTCTTT; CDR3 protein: CASTPDRRNTEAFF